The sequence of this T cell receptor (beta chain) was determined in a study of blood T cells in healthy people across ages. This CDR3 contains 15 residues. V was pared by 5 bases and J by 3 bases, with 16 bases between. In germline, CDR1 is SGHAT, CDR2 FQNNGV. It was with a sample-barcoded 5' primer and a J-beta primer mix that a second PCR of roughly 6 to 11 cycles was run. TCRdb recomputed calls from the 5' RACE reads with MiXCR, one row per CDR3 protein. The sample lists roughly 1,800,000 distinct CDR3 sequences; approximately 50% were seen once. The receptor comes from a woman in her 40s in good health. The chain joins TRBV11-2 to TRBJ1-2; possible D gene TRBD1, 6 bases. The sequencing input was blood. This CDR3 reads CASSPRDRTDYGYTF. CDR3 in DNA: TGTGCCAGCAGCCCCCGTGACAGGACCGACTATGGCTACACCTTC.